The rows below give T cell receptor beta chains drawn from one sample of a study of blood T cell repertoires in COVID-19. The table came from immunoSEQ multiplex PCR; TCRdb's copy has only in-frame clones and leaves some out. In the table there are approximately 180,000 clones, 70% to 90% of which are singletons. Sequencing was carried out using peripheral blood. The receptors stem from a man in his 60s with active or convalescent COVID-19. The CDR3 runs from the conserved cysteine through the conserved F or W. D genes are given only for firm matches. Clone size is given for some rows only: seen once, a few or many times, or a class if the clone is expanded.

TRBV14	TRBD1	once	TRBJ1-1	CASSPGTANTEAFF	TGTGCCAGCAGCCCCGGGACAGCGAACACTGAAGCTTTCTTT
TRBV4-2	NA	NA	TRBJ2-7	CASSQDLSYEQYF	TGTGCCAGCAGCCAAGATCTGTCCTACGAGCAGTACTTC
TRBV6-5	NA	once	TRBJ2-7	CASKKGHEQYF	TGTGCCAGCAAGAAGGGGCACGAGCAGTACTTC
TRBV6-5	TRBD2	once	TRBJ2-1	CASSYQRGGTNEQFF	TGTGCCAGCAGTTACCAGCGGGGGGGCACCAATGAGCAGTTCTTC
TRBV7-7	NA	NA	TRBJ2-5	CASSNGLDETQYF	TGTGCCAGCAGCAACGGACTTGACGAGACCCAGTACTTC
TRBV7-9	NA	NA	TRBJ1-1	CASSLGRGGSPEAFF	TGTGCCAGCAGCTTAGGAAGGGGAGGGAGCCCTGAAGCTTTCTTT
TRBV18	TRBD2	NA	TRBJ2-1	CASSPGLAGGEQFF	TGTGCCAGCTCACCCGGGTTAGCGGGGGGTGAGCAGTTCTTC
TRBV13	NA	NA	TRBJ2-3	CASSLGARSTDTQYF	TGTGCCAGCAGCTTAGGGGCTAGAAGCACAGATACGCAGTATTTT
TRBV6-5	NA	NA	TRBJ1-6	CASTAGGPSSPLHF	TGTGCCAGCACCGCGGGGGGACCCAGTTCACCCCTCCACTTT
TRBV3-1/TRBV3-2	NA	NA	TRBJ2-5	CASSQEQLGTQYF	TGTGCCAGCAGCCAAGAACAGTTGGGGACCCAGTACTTC
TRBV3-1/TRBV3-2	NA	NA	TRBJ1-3	CASSHRAGNTIYF	TGTGCCAGCAGCCACAGGGCAGGAAACACCATATATTTT
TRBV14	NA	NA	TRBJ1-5	CASSQDRLGQDNQPQHF	TGTGCCAGCAGCCAAGATCGTTTGGGACAAGACAATCAGCCCCAGCATTTT
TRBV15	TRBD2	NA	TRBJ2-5	CATSGTSVQETQYF	TGTGCCACCAGCGGGACTAGCGTTCAAGAGACCCAGTACTTC
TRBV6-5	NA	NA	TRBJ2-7	CASSYQDNPYEQYF	TGTGCCAGCAGTTACCAGGACAACCCCTACGAGCAGTACTTC
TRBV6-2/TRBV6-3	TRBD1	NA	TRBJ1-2	CASSRGTGRYGYTF	TGTGCCAGCAGCCGCGGGACAGGGCGCTATGGCTACACCTTC
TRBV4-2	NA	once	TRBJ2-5	CASSHPGGVEETQYF	TGTGCCAGCAGCCATCCCGGAGGGGTAGAAGAGACCCAGTACTTC
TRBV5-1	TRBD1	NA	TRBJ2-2	CASSLPGGAIGELFF	TGCGCCAGCAGCTTGCCAGGGGGCGCGATCGGGGAGCTGTTTTTT
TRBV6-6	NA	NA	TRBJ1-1	CASSYGQGTEAFF	TGTGCCAGCAGTTACGGGCAGGGCACTGAAGCTTTCTTT
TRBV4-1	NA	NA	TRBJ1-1	CASSQPQGYTEAFF	TGCGCCAGCAGCCAACCTCAGGGGTACACTGAAGCTTTCTTT
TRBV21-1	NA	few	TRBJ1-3	CATGLGNTIYF	TGTGCCACAGGGTTGGGAAACACCATATATTTT
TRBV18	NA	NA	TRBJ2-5	CASSPSGRETQYF	TGTGCCAGCTCACCATCAGGGCGAGAGACCCAGTACTTC
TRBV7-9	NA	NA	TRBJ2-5	CASSLESRDRETQYF	TGTGCCAGCAGCTTAGAATCGCGCGATCGAGAGACCCAGTACTTC
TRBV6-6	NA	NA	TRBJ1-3	CASTPGGVDGNTIYF	TGTGCCAGCACGCCCGGGGGAGTAGATGGAAACACCATATATTTT
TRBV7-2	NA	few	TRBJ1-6	CASSLGGSRAPLHF	TGTGCCAGCAGCTTGGGGGGTTCTCGAGCACCCCTCCACTTT
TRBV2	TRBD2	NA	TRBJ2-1	CASTSGAVLDEQFF	TGTGCCAGCACTAGCGGGGCGGTATTGGATGAGCAGTTCTTC
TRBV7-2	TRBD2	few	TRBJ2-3	CASSLRFSGGSTDTQYF	TGTGCCAGCAGCTTACGGTTCAGCGGGGGGTCCACAGATACGCAGTATTTT
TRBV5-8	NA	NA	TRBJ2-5	CASSSLETQYF	TGTGCCAGCAGCTCCCTAGAGACCCAGTACTTC
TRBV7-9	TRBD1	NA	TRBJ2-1	CASSWDRGRYNEQFF	TGTGCCAGCAGCTGGGACAGGGGGAGGTACAATGAGCAGTTCTTC
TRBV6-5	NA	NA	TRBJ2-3	CASSSENTDTQYF	TGTGCCAGCAGTTCAGAAAACACAGATACGCAGTATTTT
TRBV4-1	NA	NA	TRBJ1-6	CASSQVKGGNSPLHF	TGCGCCAGCAGCCAAGTGAAGGGGGGGAATTCACCCCTCCACTTT
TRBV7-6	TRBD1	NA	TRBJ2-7	CASSAGQGIFPYEQYF	TGTGCCAGCAGCGCCGGACAGGGTATCTTCCCCTACGAGCAGTACTTC
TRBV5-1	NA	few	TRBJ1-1	CASSSGPGNTEAFF	TGCGCCAGCAGCTCCGGCCCAGGGAACACTGAAGCTTTCTTT
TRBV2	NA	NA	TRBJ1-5	CASSVGQGGFRSQHF	TGTGCCAGCAGTGTCGGGCAGGGCGGCTTTAGGTCCCAGCATTTT
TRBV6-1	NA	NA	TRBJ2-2	CASSARWGANTGELFF	TGTGCCAGCAGTGCCCGATGGGGGGCGAACACCGGGGAGCTGTTTTTT
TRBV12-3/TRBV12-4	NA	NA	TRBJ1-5	CASSFEGDQPQHF	TGTGCCAGCAGTTTTGAAGGGGATCAGCCCCAGCATTTT
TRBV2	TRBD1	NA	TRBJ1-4	CASSEAVTWTGEGEKLFF	TGTGCCAGCAGTGAAGCCGTGACCTGGACAGGGGAGGGTGAAAAACTGTTTTTT
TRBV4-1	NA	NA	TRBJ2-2	CASSPSKGTPGVPGELFF	TGCGCCAGCAGCCCCTCCAAAGGGACCCCGGGGGTACCCGGAGAGCTGTTTTTT
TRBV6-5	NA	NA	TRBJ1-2	CASSYSIQGIYGYTF	TGTGCCAGCAGTTACTCGATCCAGGGAATCTATGGCTACACCTTC
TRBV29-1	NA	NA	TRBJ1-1	CSGHNMNTEAFF	TGCAGCGGACACAACATGAACACTGAAGCTTTCTTT
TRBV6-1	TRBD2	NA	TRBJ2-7	CASSELLRRLAGGHEQYF	TGTGCCAGCAGTGAACTTCTTCGTCGACTAGCGGGGGGGCACGAGCAGTACTTC
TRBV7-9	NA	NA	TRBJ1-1	CASSLTYSTPEAFF	TGTGCCAGCAGCTTAACCTACAGTACCCCTGAAGCTTTCTTT
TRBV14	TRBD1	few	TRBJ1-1	CASSRTGQGARRAEAFF	TGTGCCAGCAGCCGCACGGGACAGGGGGCAAGAAGGGCTGAAGCTTTCTTT
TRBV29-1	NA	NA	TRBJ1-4	CSVRATGDEKLFF	TGCAGCGTCCGCGCTACAGGTGATGAAAAACTGTTTTTT
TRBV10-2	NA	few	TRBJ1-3	CASISSSGNTIYF	TGCGCCAGCATTTCGTCCTCTGGAAACACCATATATTTT
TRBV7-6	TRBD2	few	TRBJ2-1	CASSLGSLRGVTYNEQFF	TGTGCCAGCAGCTTAGGATCCCTACGGGGGGTTACCTACAATGAGCAGTTCTTC